A single sample is the source of the 18 T cell receptor beta chains below, sequenced in a study of OX40 agonist ivuxolimab in advanced cancers. Here immunoSEQ multiplex PCR was the method, and the copy in TCRdb shows in-frame clones only, minus some. Of tens of thousands of clones listed, approximately 90% are singletons. The sequencing here drew on CD4+ or CD8+ T cells sorted from blood, taken in a trial of the OX40 agonist ivuxolimab. All receptors come from an adult with an advanced solid tumor such as melanoma, head and neck, liver or kidney cancer.

The V gene is TRBV7-9, the J gene TRBJ1-1; 8 bases are shared with TRBD1. V trimming: 4 bases; J trimming: 2 bases; junction bases outside the gene matches: 3. CDR3 size: 14 residues. Germline V CDR1 and CDR2: SEHNR, FQNEAQ (reference sequence). CDR3 sequence reads: CASSSGTGNTEAFF. The CDR3 DNA sequence: TGTGCCAGCAGCTCCGGGACAGGTAACACTGAAGCTTTCTTT.

V and J are TRBV11-3 and TRBJ1-1; 8 bases are shared with TRBD1. The germline V gene has CDR1 SGHNT and CDR2 YENEEA. The CDR3 runs 14 residues. The trim removed 4 bases at V and 2 bases at J, leaving 3 bases unmatched. Written as DNA, the CDR3 is TGTGCCAGCAGCTCCGGGACAGGTAACACTGAAGCTTTCTTT. As protein: CASSSGTGNTEAFF.

The chain employs TRBV28 and TRBJ2-2, with D hard to call. This CDR3 spans 12 amino acids. Looked up from germline, CDR1 is MDHEN and CDR2 is SYDVKM. Trimming removed 3 bases at V and 7 bases at J, with 6 bases between. The DNA for the CDR3 is TGTGCCAGCAGTTTGGGAAACGGGGAGCTGTTTTTT. Amino acids: CASSLGNGELFF.

This clone was recorded only once. The V call is TRBV5-1, the J call TRBJ1-1; maybe TRBD1 (5 bases). Germline V gives CDR1 SGHRS, CDR2 YFSETQ. The CDR3 sequence is 16 residues long. V dropped 0 bases and J dropped 0 bases, with 12 bases sitting between them. The CDR3 spells CASSLAIGGMNTEAFF. The CDR3 nucleotides read TGCGCCAGCAGCTTGGCAATCGGGGGAATGAACACTGAAGCTTTCTTT.

The chain links TRBV11-2 to TRBJ2-1; D possibly matches TRBD1 or TRBD2 (5 bases each). Between the trimmed V and J ends, which lost 5 bases and 1 base, there was a span of 15 bases. The germline CDR1 and CDR2 sequences are SGHAT and FQNNGV. This CDR3 is 16 amino acids long. The CDR3 sequence: CASSPPGWTSYNEQFF. The CDR3 DNA is TGTGCCAGCAGCCCCCCGGGGTGGACATCCTACAATGAGCAGTTCTTC.

In the case of this clone: A much larger clone lies a single base off, so this may be a read error. Other nucleotide sequences in the sample specify the same CDR3. J is TRBJ1-2 and V is TRBV6-1, with D uncertain. This CDR3 is 13 amino acids long. CDR1 and CDR2 from the germline V gene are MNHNS and SASEGT. For the CDR3, the DNA is TGTGCCAGCAGTGAAATGGGGAACTATGGTTACACCTTC. It codes for CASSEMGNYGYTF.

This clone was seen only once. The chain links TRBV5-1 to TRBJ2-7; 15 positions agree with TRBD2. The CDR3 contains 15 residues. Germline CDR1 and CDR2: SGHRS and YFSETQ. V lost 4 bases, J lost 3 bases, and 2 bases stayed unmatched. The CDR3, as DNA: TGCGCCAGCAGCACGGGACTAGCGGGGGGCTACGAGCAGTACTTC. This encodes CASSTGLAGGYEQYF.

V usage is TRBV27 and J usage is TRBJ2-7, with TRBD2 matching 7 bases. Losses at the gene ends were 8 bases for V and 3 bases for J; bases not matched to a gene: 10. The CDR3 length is 14 residues. Germline CDR1 and CDR2: MNHEY and SMNVEV (reference sequence). The CDR3 sequence is CASSWEGGGYEQYF. The CDR3, as DNA: TGTGCCAGCTCGTGGGAGGGCGGAGGCTACGAGCAGTACTTC.

This chain joins TRBV28 and TRBJ2-7; D may be TRBD1 (5 bases). From germline, CDR1 is MDHEN and CDR2 SYDVKM. Deletions cut 4 bases from V and 2 bases from J, with 12 bases between. There are 14 residues in the CDR3. CDR3: CASSWPTVTYEQYF. The CDR3 DNA sequence: TGTGCCAGCAGTTGGCCGACAGTTACCTACGAGCAGTACTTC.

This clone appeared once. CDR3 coding DNA: TGTGCCAGTAGTATCAAGGTCCGCTCCTACGAGCAGTACTTC. Residues: CASSIKVRSYEQYF. V is TRBV19 and J is TRBJ2-7; D unclear. This CDR3 has 14 residues. V was shortened by 3 bases and J by 0 bases, with 9 bases between the two germline ends. In germline, CDR1 is LNHDA, CDR2 SQIVND (reference sequence).

V gene TRBV20-1 combines with J gene TRBJ1-1, with D possibly being TRBD1 (5 bases). V dropped 6 bases and J dropped 11 bases, with 16 bases sitting between them. Germline V lookup: CDR1 DFQATT, CDR2 SNEGSKA (reference sequence). The CDR3 runs 11 residues. The DNA for the CDR3 is TGCAGTGCACAGGAGGGCGTTGGTGCTTTCTTT. This translates into CSAQEGVGAFF.

The chain couples TRBV29-1 to TRBJ2-1; 10 positions agree with TRBD2. V shed 4 bases and J 3 bases; nucleotides not matched to a gene: 3. The CDR3 sequence is 14 residues long. Per germline, CDR1 SQVTM and CDR2 ANQGSEA. The CDR3 DNA reads as TGCAGCGTTGGTGCTAGCGGGGGCTACAATGAGCAGTTCTTC. As protein: CSVGASGGYNEQFF.

The rearrangement links TRBV10-1 to TRBJ2-7, with 16 bases aligning to TRBD2. Losses at the gene ends were 4 bases for V and 5 bases for J; bases not matched to a gene: 5. In germline, CDR1 is WNHNN, CDR2 SYGVQD (reference sequence). The CDR3 spans 16 residues. The CDR3 nucleotides read TGCGCCAGCAGTGCCGGGACTAGCGGGGGGGAAGACGAGCAGTACTTC. It specifies CASSAGTSGGEDEQYF.

The chain links TRBV7-9 to TRBJ2-1, with D possibly being TRBD2 (7 bases). Germline lookup yields CDR1 SEHNR and CDR2 FQNEAQ (reference sequence). V was pared by 0 bases and J by 2 bases, with 11 bases between. The length of the CDR3 is 16 residues. CDR3 sequence (DNA): TGTGCCAGCAGCTTAGCGATGCGGGGGCCCTACAATGAGCAGTTCTTC. Its translation is CASSLAMRGPYNEQFF.

The chain is built from TRBV5-1 and TRBJ1-1, with D uncertain. The CDR3 contains 15 residues. The germline CDR1 and CDR2 sequences are SGHRS and YFSETQ. Trimming shortened V by 5 bases and J by 3 bases, and 17 bases separated the two germline ends. CDR3 in amino acids: CASRPPGTMDTEAFF. CDR3 bases: TGCGCCAGCAGGCCTCCGGGAACCATGGACACTGAAGCTTTCTTT.

The chain has TRBV2 and TRBJ2-1; D not certain. Germline-derived CDR1 and CDR2 are SNHLY and FYNNEI. The length of the CDR3 is 14 residues. Trimming removed 5 bases from V and 3 bases from J, with 11 bases in between. CDR3 coding DNA: TGTGCCAGCAGTCCCGACGGATACTACAATGAGCAGTTCTTC. Protein sequence: CASSPDGYYNEQFF.

The sample holds one count of this clone. The V call is TRBV29-1, the J call TRBJ1-2; 10 bases fit TRBD1. Per germline, CDR1 SQVTM and CDR2 ANQGSEA. The V gene end was trimmed by 6 bases and the J gene end by 6 bases; junction bases not matched to a gene: 7. CDR3 length equals 13 residues. The CDR3 DNA follows: TGCAGCGTCCTGGGACAGGGGAAGGATGGCTACACCTTC. Translated: CSVLGQGKDGYTF.

Only one count was recorded for this clone. The chain couples TRBV21-1 to TRBJ2-7; the table's D call, TRBD1, was not checked against the DNA. TRBV21-1 is classified as a pseudogene. This CDR3 comprises 15 residues. CDR3 sequence (DNA): TGTGCCAGCAGCAAAGGGTCAGGCCACTCCTACGAGCAGTACTTC. Its translation: CASSKGSGHSYEQYF.